This T cell receptor beta chain was observed in a study of OX40 agonist ivuxolimab in advanced cancers. Notes on the research overall: Ivuxolimab was an agonistic, fully human IgG2 monoclonal antibody directed against OX40 (CD134), a costimulatory receptor. Intravenous ivuxolimab was administered to patients every 2 weeks at six dose levels: 0.01, 0.1, 0.3, 1.5, 3 and 10 mg/kg. Of the roughly 54 dose-escalation patients, hepatocellular carcinoma was present in approximately 20, melanoma in around 15, renal cell carcinoma in 9 and head and neck cancer in 9. In the dose-escalation cohort, 75% to 90% of patients were male, and the mean age was 60 years with a range of about 20 to 90. Prior anti-PD-1, anti-PD-L1 or anti-CTLA-4 therapy was permitted, and checkpoint inhibitors had been received by about 37% of dose-escalation patients. Partial responses occurred in three dose-escalation patients, of whom one had hepatocellular carcinoma and two had cutaneous melanoma. The purpose of peripheral TCRbeta sequencing was to test whether ivuxolimab changed TCR sequence diversity and led to clonal T-cell expansion. The paper describes the monotherapy dose-escalation part (N ≈ 52 patients) of the phase I trial of ivuxolimab.

The germline V gene sets CDR1 to KGHSH and CDR2 to LQKENI. The CDR3 covers 16 residues, taking in both the cysteine and the phenylalanine. Solely the CDR3 DNA is kept, with 48 bases framed from the first base. V and J lose 0 bases and 0 bases, and a span of 8 bases separates them. For sequencing of the TCRbeta CDR3 region, genomic DNA was extracted from the sorted cells. The immunoSEQ Assay was used for sequencing of TCRbeta CDR3 regions. The table was pulled from immuneACCESS by TCRdb, which kept in-frame rearrangements only. Such tables lose some clones; where checked, under half of the loss comes from unresolved V genes, and the rest has no known cause. The sample records about 98,000 clones, 70% to 90% of which are singletons. Approximately 0.49% of the sample is taken by the ten largest. Patients with autoimmune disease history or receiving systemic immunosuppression were excluded from the trial. In every dose cohort, peripheral blood was drawn for TCR sequencing at baseline, cycle 4 day 1, and cycle 7 day 1. Samples were obtained from an open-label, multicenter, first-in-human phase I dose-escalation trial of ivuxolimab. The trial enrolled adults with locally advanced or metastatic head and neck squamous cell, hepatocellular, melanoma or renal cell carcinoma. CD4+ and CD8+ T cells were sorted separately from peripheral blood before TCR sequencing.

With regard to this clone: Its antigen is not yet known. Per-nucleotide qualities are absent, and no much larger clonotype sits a single base away.

Results the study describes overall, beyond this receptor: Low levels of normalized T-cell clonal expansion were also seen in some patients who did not respond. Which antigens the clonally expanded peripheral T cells were specific for was not determined. At doses of 0.1 to 3.0 mg/kg, clonal expansion of both CD4+ and CD8+ T cells in blood was seen between baseline and week 6. After ivuxolimab, CD8+ T cells had more expanded clones than CD4+ T cells on average. In the 0.1-3.0 mg/kg groups, partial responders had among the lowest normalized peripheral clonal expansion, particularly in CD8+ T cells.

The chain uses TRBV18 and TRBJ2-2; the D region is possibly TRBD1 or TRBD2, each matching across 5 bases. This clonotype was obtained from an adult with an advanced solid tumor such as melanoma, head and neck, liver or kidney cancer. The sample in question was CD4+ or CD8+ T cells sorted from blood, obtained in a trial of the OX40 agonist ivuxolimab. The CDR3 is CASSPPGVANTGELFF. The DNA sequence is as follows: TGTGCCAGCTCACCACCGGGGGTCGCGAACACCGGGGAGCTGTTTTTT.